The T cell receptor (beta chain) described here comes from a study of cytomegalovirus exposure and HLA in healthy donors. The PCR was carried out with 60 Vbeta primers and 13 Jbeta primers. TCRdb's copy holds only in-frame clones and misses some; the assay was immunoSEQ multiplex PCR. The sample contains 150,000 to 200,000 clones, 82% of which appear only once. Whole-study results and caveats: Judged likely to be a sequencing artifact was a cluster of highly shared sequence variants. TCR beta chains numbering more than 150 were designated cytomegalovirus-associated.

The V and J ends lost 6 bases and 5 bases respectively, with 14 bases between them. The germline gives CDR1 MNHNS, CDR2 SASEGT. CDR3 size: 13 residues. Regarding this clone: Antigen unknown.

The rearrangement joins TRBV6-1 to TRBJ2-7; a weak D match, TRBD1 (5 bases). The sequencing input was PBMCs. The sequence was collected from a man aged 40-49 years in good health and CMV-seronegative. The CDR3 reads CASSVLKGNEQYF. The CDR3 bases are TGTGCCAGCAGCGTGTTGAAGGGGAACGAGCAGTACTTC.